This T cell receptor beta chain came from a study of cytomegalovirus exposure and HLA in healthy donors. The CDR3 is made up of 12 amino acids. Use of 60 Vbeta and 13 Jbeta primers characterized the PCR. Some clones are missing from TCRdb's copy, which holds only in-frame ones; the method was immunoSEQ multiplex PCR. The repertoire holds tens of thousands of clones, with 70% to 85% as singletons. This receptor was identified in a woman in her thirties or forties in good health and CMV-seropositive. J is TRBJ2-5 and V is TRBV21-1; TRBD2, the table's D call, was not compared with the DNA. TRBV21-1 is given as a pseudogene. Sample: PBMCs. The CDR3 coding sequence is TGTGCCAGCAGCAACCCGGGGGAGACCCAGTACTTC. Translation: CASSNPGETQYF.